This T cell receptor beta chain originates from a study of control samples from healthy donors and cancer patients. Germline loops: CDR1 MNHEY, CDR2 SVGEGT. The CDR3 extends over 14 amino acids. V was shortened by 5 bases and J by 12 bases, with 17 bases between the two germline ends. Clones were read by immunoSEQ multiplex PCR, and TCRdb kept only the in-frame ones, dropping some. The sample lists more than 85,000 clones; roughly 90% were seen once. Input material: PBMCs. This TCR derives from an older woman with lung cancer. This sequence joins TRBV6-2 or TRBV6-3 and TRBJ1-6; D is uncertain. CDR3 residues: CASSPYEGRKPLHF. DNA of the CDR3: TGTGCCAGCAGTCCCTACGAAGGACGTAAACCCCTCCACTTT.